The rows below give T cell receptor beta chains drawn from one sample of a study of shared T cell receptors in the human thymus. Data came from immunoSEQ multiplex PCR; TCRdb stores just in-frame clones and leaves some out. Among fewer than 700,000 clones listed, roughly 90% were seen once. These data were likewise used in another study, on human thymus T cells.

Sequencing was done on a sample of thymocytes. The receptors were gathered from a boy in the first two years of life with a congenital heart defect. Both conserved end residues are part of each CDR3. The D gene is left open where the match is weak. Clone size is not always given. Where it is, it says once, few, many or a class for expanded clones.

D: TRBD2; J: TRBJ2-7; size: NA; V: TRBV4-2; CDR3: CASSQELAGDYEQYF; DNA: TGTGCCAGCAGCCAAGAACTAGCGGGAGACTACGAGCAGTACTTC
D: NA; J: TRBJ2-7; size: NA; V: TRBV27; CDR3: CASSPLGRPYEQYF; DNA: TGTGCCAGCAGCCCGCTGGGGAGGCCCTACGAGCAGTACTTC
D: NA; J: TRBJ2-7; size: NA; V: TRBV5-1; CDR3: CASTKLGGANEQYF; DNA: TGCGCCAGCACCAAGCTAGGGGGAGCCAACGAGCAGTACTTC
D: TRBD1; J: TRBJ2-7; size: NA; V: TRBV28; CDR3: CASSQHYRGSSYEQYF; DNA: TGTGCCAGCAGCCAACACTACAGGGGATCCTCCTACGAGCAGTACTTC
D: NA; J: TRBJ2-7; size: NA; V: TRBV5-5; CDR3: CASSRGRQPDEQYF; DNA: TGTGCCAGCAGCAGAGGCCGGCAGCCCGACGAGCAGTACTTC
D: NA; J: TRBJ2-1; size: NA; V: TRBV10-3; CDR3: CAISDPSGIAWREGPCNEQFF; DNA: TGTGCCATCAGTGACCCCTCGGGTATAGCGTGGCGGGAAGGACCCTGCAATGAGCAGTTCTTC
D: NA; J: TRBJ2-2; size: NA; V: TRBV5-4; CDR3: CASSSDSPPNTGELFF; DNA: TGTGCCAGCAGTTCGGACAGCCCCCCGAACACCGGGGAGCTGTTTTTT
D: TRBD2; J: TRBJ2-7; size: NA; V: TRBV5-1; CDR3: CASSSMVVAGPRYEQYF; DNA: TGCGCCAGCAGCTCCATGGTGGTAGCGGGACCCCGCTACGAGCAGTACTTC
D: NA; J: TRBJ2-7; size: NA; V: TRBV10-2; CDR3: CASSETRPRRSGAYEQYF; DNA: TGCGCCAGCAGTGAAACCCGCCCCCGCAGGTCCGGGGCCTACGAGCAGTACTTC
D: TRBD1; J: TRBJ2-5; size: NA; V: TRBV27; CDR3: CASSTGGGETQYF; DNA: TGTGCCAGCAGTACAGGGGGCGGGGAGACCCAGTACTTC
D: NA; J: TRBJ2-7; size: once; V: TRBV30; CDR3: CAWNRGGSSYEQYF; DNA: TGTGCCTGGAATCGTGGGGGGAGTTCCTACGAGCAGTACTTC
D: TRBD2; J: TRBJ2-1; size: NA; V: TRBV5-1; CDR3: CASSLELAGAAHNEQFF; DNA: TGCGCCAGCAGCTTGGAACTAGCGGGAGCAGCACACAATGAGCAGTTCTTC
D: NA; J: TRBJ1-4; size: few; V: TRBV19; CDR3: CASSQRLFF; DNA: TGTGCCAGTAGCCAGAGGCTGTTTTTT
D: TRBD2; J: TRBJ2-7; size: NA; V: TRBV5-1; CDR3: CASSWVPGLAFKRGLLHEQYF; DNA: TGCGCCAGCAGCTGGGTGCCCGGACTAGCGTTCAAAAGGGGTCTGCTACACGAGCAGTACTTC
D: TRBD2; J: TRBJ2-1; size: NA; V: TRBV6-5; CDR3: CASSYSLAGNYNEQFF; DNA: TGTGCCAGCAGTTATTCGCTAGCGGGAAATTACAATGAGCAGTTCTTC
D: TRBD2; J: TRBJ2-3; size: NA; V: TRBV7-3; CDR3: CASSLLARTDTQYF; DNA: TGTGCCAGCAGTTTACTAGCGCGCACAGATACGCAGTATTTT
D: NA; J: TRBJ2-5; size: NA; V: TRBV5-1; CDR3: CASSPGGGETQYF; DNA: TGCGCCAGCAGCCCCGGAGGGGGCGAGACCCAGTACTTC
D: NA; J: TRBJ1-1; size: once; V: TRBV5-6; CDR3: CASSLVRGFRTEAFF; DNA: TGTGCCAGCAGCTTGGTGCGGGGCTTCAGGACTGAAGCTTTCTTT
D: NA; J: TRBJ2-7; size: NA; V: TRBV15; CDR3: CATSRGVGGGGYEQYF; DNA: TGTGCCACCAGCAGAGGGGTAGGGGGGGGTGGCTACGAGCAGTACTTC
D: NA; J: TRBJ2-1; size: NA; V: TRBV7-2; CDR3: CASSLALANEQFF; DNA: TGTGCCAGCAGCTTAGCGTTGGCAAATGAGCAGTTCTTC
D: NA; J: TRBJ1-2; size: NA; V: TRBV9; CDR3: CASSVVEGGYTF; DNA: TGTGCCAGCAGCGTAGTGGAGGGGGGCTACACCTTC
D: TRBD1; J: TRBJ2-5; size: NA; V: TRBV9; CDR3: CASSVTGGLQETQYF; DNA: TGTGCCAGCAGTGTGACAGGGGGTCTCCAAGAGACCCAGTACTTC
D: NA; J: TRBJ2-5; size: NA; V: TRBV14; CDR3: CASSQDRTPGKQYF; DNA: TGTGCCAGCAGCCAAGATAGGACCCCAGGGAAGCAGTACTTC
D: TRBD2; J: TRBJ2-3; size: once; V: TRBV29-1; CDR3: CSVGIVNWREKSDTQYF; DNA: TGCAGCGTTGGCATTGTCAACTGGCGGGAGAAATCAGATACGCAGTATTTT
D: TRBD2; J: TRBJ2-7; size: once; V: TRBV27; CDR3: CASSLTTPGLAESSYEQYF; DNA: TGTGCCAGCAGTTTAACTACGCCGGGACTAGCGGAGAGCTCCTACGAGCAGTACTTC
D: TRBD2; J: TRBJ2-1; size: NA; V: TRBV7-9; CDR3: CASSLTSGSAYNEQFF; DNA: TGTGCCAGCAGCTTGACTAGCGGGTCCGCCTACAATGAGCAGTTCTTC
D: NA; J: TRBJ1-2; size: once; V: TRBV28; CDR3: CASSTPPGYGYTF; DNA: TGTGCCAGCAGTACCCCTCCAGGGTATGGCTACACCTTC
D: TRBD1; J: TRBJ2-7; size: NA; V: TRBV19; CDR3: CASSTFRDSYEQYF; DNA: TGTGCCAGTAGTACCTTCCGGGACAGCTACGAGCAGTACTTC
D: TRBD2; J: TRBJ2-7; size: NA; V: TRBV4-1; CDR3: CASSQMPTGLASYEQYF; DNA: TGCGCCAGCAGCCAGATGCCGACGGGACTAGCCTCCTACGAGCAGTACTTC
D: NA; J: TRBJ2-3; size: NA; V: TRBV9; CDR3: CASSAAGGSTDTQYF; DNA: TGTGCCAGCAGCGCTGCTGGCGGGAGCACAGATACGCAGTATTTT
D: TRBD2; J: TRBJ2-2; size: NA; V: TRBV19; CDR3: CASSSLAGANTGELFF; DNA: TGTGCCAGTAGTTCACTAGCGGGGGCGAACACCGGGGAGCTGTTTTTT
D: TRBD1; J: TRBJ1-4; size: NA; V: TRBV11-2; CDR3: CASSEEGQINEKLFF; DNA: TGTGCCAGCAGCGAGGAGGGACAGATTAATGAAAAACTGTTTTTT
D: NA; J: TRBJ1-5; size: once; V: TRBV19; CDR3: CASIGGSNQPQHF; DNA: TGTGCCAGTATTGGAGGGAGCAATCAGCCCCAGCATTTT
D: NA; J: TRBJ1-2; size: NA; V: TRBV6-1; CDR3: CASSGTGALDYGYTF; DNA: TGTGCCAGCAGTGGTACAGGAGCTTTGGACTATGGCTACACCTTC
D: TRBD2; J: TRBJ2-4; size: once; V: TRBV23-1; CDR3: CASSQVAAHWLAEDGLAKNIQYF; DNA: TGCGCCAGCAGTCAGGTCGCGGCCCACTGGCTAGCGGAGGACGGTCTAGCCAAAAACATTCAGTACTTC
D: TRBD1; J: TRBJ1-1; size: NA; V: TRBV2; CDR3: CASFKSRDRSPEAFF; DNA: TGTGCCAGCTTTAAGAGCCGGGACAGGAGCCCTGAAGCTTTCTTT
D: TRBD2; J: TRBJ2-1; size: NA; V: TRBV6-1; CDR3: CASRRGLASYNEQFF; DNA: TGTGCCAGCAGGCGTGGACTAGCGTCCTACAATGAGCAGTTCTTC
D: NA; J: TRBJ2-7; size: NA; V: TRBV27; CDR3: CASSLTQGSTYEQYF; DNA: TGTGCCAGCAGTCTGACGCAGGGTTCCACCTACGAGCAGTACTTC
D: NA; J: TRBJ2-1; size: NA; V: TRBV2; CDR3: CASSSQLARAYRGEQFF; DNA: TGTGCCAGCAGTTCCCAACTAGCCCGAGCCTATAGAGGTGAGCAGTTCTTC
D: TRBD1; J: TRBJ1-2; size: NA; V: TRBV6-1; CDR3: CASSPGQGANYGYTF; DNA: TGTGCCAGCAGCCCGGGACAGGGGGCTAACTATGGCTACACCTTC
D: TRBD2; J: TRBJ2-5; size: NA; V: TRBV4-1; CDR3: CASSPGLAGGAETQYF; DNA: TGCGCCAGCAGCCCGGGACTAGCGGGAGGGGCGGAGACCCAGTACTTC
D: NA; J: TRBJ1-2; size: NA; V: TRBV27; CDR3: CASSLRDPTGSGGYTF; DNA: TGTGCCAGCAGTTTACGGGACCCCACAGGGTCGGGGGGCTACACCTTC
D: NA; J: TRBJ2-3; size: NA; V: TRBV6-4; CDR3: CATRQPSTDTQYF; DNA: TGTGCCACCCGACAGCCCTCCACAGATACGCAGTATTTT
D: NA; J: TRBJ1-2; size: NA; V: TRBV14; CDR3: CASSHRQHYGYTF; DNA: TGTGCCAGCAGCCACCGACAGCACTATGGCTACACCTTC
D: NA; J: TRBJ2-1; size: NA; V: TRBV19; CDR3: CASRPGLHRINEQFF; DNA: TGTGCCAGTAGACCGGGACTCCACCGTATCAATGAGCAGTTCTTC
D: NA; J: TRBJ1-1; size: NA; V: TRBV20-1; CDR3: CSAPFTEAFF; DNA: TGCAGTGCCCCCTTCACTGAAGCTTTCTTT
D: TRBD2; J: TRBJ2-3; size: NA; V: TRBV30; CDR3: CAWSPPRTSAHTDTQYF; DNA: TGTGCCTGGAGCCCCCCGCGTACTAGCGCGCACACAGATACGCAGTATTTT
D: TRBD1; J: TRBJ1-1; size: NA; V: TRBV27; CDR3: CASSFRQGWGNTEAFF; DNA: TGTGCCAGCAGTTTCCGACAGGGGTGGGGAAACACTGAAGCTTTCTTT